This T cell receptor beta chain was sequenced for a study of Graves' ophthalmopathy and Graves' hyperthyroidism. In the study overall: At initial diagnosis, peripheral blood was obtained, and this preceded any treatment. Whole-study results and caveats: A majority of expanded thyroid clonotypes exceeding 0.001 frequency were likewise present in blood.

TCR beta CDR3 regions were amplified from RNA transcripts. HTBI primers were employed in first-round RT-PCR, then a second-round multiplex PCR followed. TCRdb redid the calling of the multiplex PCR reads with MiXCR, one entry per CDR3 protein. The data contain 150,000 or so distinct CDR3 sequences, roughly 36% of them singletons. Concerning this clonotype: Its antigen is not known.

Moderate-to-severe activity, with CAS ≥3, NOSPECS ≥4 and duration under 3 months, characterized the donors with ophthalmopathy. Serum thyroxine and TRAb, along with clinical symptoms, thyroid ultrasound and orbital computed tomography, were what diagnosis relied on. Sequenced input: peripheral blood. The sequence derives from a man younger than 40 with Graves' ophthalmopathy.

The CDR3 DNA reads TGTGCCATCAGTGGAGAGACAGGGACGAGCTCTGGGGCCAACGTCCTGACTTTC. Translating it yields CAISGETGTSSGANVLTF. V usage is TRBV10-3 and J usage is TRBJ2-6, with 7 bases matching TRBD1. This CDR3 spans 18 amino acids. Germline CDR1 is ENHRY and CDR2 is SYGVKD. V dropped 4 bases and J dropped 0; count of bases not matched to a gene: 9.